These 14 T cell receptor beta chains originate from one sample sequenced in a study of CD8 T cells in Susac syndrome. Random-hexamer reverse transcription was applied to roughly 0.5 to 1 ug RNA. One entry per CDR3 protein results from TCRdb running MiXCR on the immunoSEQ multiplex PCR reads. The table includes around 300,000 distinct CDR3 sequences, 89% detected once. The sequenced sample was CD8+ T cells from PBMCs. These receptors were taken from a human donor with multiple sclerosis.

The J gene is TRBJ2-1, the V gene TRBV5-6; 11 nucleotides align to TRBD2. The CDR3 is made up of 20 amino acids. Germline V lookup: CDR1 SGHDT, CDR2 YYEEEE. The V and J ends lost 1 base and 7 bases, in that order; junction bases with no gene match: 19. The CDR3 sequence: CASSLSPVLAGGHPPNEQFF. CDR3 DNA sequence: TGTGCCAGCAGCTTGAGCCCTGTCTTAGCGGGAGGGCATCCTCCAAATGAGCAGTTCTTC.

The CDR3 is CASTVPGQGTEAFF. The CDR3 nucleotides read TGTGCCAGTACCGTCCCGGGACAGGGGACTGAAGCTTTCTTT. This sequence joins TRBV19 and TRBJ1-1, with 10 bases matching TRBD1. This CDR3 region has 14 residues. J lost 5 bases, V lost 7 bases, and 7 bases had no gene match. Germline values: CDR1 LNHDA, CDR2 SQIVND (reference sequence).

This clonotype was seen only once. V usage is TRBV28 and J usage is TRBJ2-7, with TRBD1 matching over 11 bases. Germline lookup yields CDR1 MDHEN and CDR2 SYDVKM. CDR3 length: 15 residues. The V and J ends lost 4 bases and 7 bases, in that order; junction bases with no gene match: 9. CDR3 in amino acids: CASSSRTGGAGEQYF. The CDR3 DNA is TGTGCCAGCAGTTCGCGGACAGGGGGCGCGGGGGAGCAGTACTTC.

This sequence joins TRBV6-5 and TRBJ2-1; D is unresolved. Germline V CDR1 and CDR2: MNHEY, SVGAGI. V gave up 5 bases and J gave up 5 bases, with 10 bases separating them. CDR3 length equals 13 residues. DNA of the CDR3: TGTGCCAGCAGTCCCATAGGGAACAATGAGCAGTTCTTC. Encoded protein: CASSPIGNNEQFF.

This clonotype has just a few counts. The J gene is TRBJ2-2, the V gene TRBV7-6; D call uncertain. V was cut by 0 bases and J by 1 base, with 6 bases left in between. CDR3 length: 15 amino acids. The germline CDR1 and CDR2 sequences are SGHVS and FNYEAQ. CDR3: CASSLAGVNTGELFF. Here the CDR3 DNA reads TGTGCCAGCAGCTTAGCGGGTGTGAACACCGGGGAGCTGTTTTTT.

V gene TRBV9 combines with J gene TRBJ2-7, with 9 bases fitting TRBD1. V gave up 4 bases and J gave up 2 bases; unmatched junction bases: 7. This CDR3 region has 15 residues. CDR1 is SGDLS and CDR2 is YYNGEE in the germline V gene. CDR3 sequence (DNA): TGTGCCAGCAGCACAGGGGGCGGGTCAGCCTACGAGCAGTACTTC. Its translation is CASSTGGGSAYEQYF. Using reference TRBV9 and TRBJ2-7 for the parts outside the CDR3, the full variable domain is DSGVTQTPKHLITATGQRVTLRCSPRSGDLSVYWYQQSLDQGLQFLIQYYNGEERAKGNILERFSAQQFPDLHSELNLSSLELGDSALYFCASSTGGGSAYEQYFGPGTRLTVT.

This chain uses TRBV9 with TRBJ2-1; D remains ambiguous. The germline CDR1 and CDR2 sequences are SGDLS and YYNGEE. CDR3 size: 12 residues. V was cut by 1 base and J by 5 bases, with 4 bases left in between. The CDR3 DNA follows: TGTGCCAGCAGCGTACCCGACAATGAGCAGTTCTTC. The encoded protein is CASSVPDNEQFF.

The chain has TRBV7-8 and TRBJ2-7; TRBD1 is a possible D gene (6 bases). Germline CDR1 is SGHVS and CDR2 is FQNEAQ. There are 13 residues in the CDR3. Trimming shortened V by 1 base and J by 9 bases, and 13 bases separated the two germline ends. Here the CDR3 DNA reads TGTGCCAGCAGCTTAGGGGAACAGGGCTGGCAGTACTTC. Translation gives CASSLGEQGWQYF.

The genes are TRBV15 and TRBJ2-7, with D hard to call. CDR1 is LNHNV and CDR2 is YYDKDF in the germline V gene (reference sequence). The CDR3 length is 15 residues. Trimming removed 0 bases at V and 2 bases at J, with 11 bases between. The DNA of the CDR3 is TGTGCCACCAGCAGAGATTCCAACTCACCCTACGAGCAGTACTTC. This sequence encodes CATSRDSNSPYEQYF.

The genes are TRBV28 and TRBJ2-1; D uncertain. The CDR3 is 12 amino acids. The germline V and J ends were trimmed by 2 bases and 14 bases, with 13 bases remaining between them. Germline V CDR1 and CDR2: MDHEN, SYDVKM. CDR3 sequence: CASSLGPDREFF. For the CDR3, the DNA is TGTGCCAGCAGTTTAGGACCCGATAGGGAGTTCTTC.

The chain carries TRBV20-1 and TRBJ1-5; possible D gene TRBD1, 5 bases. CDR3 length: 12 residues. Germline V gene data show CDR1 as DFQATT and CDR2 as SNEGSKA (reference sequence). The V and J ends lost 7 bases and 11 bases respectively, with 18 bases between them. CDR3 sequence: CSVMNRSQTQHF. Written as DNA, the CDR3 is TGCAGTGTAATGAACAGGAGCCAGACCCAGCATTTT.

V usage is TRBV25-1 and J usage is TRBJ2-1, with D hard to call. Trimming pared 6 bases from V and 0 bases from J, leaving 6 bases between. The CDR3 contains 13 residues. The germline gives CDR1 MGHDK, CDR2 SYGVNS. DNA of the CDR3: TGTGCCAGCAGCACTAACTCCTACAATGAGCAGTTCTTC. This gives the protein CASSTNSYNEQFF.

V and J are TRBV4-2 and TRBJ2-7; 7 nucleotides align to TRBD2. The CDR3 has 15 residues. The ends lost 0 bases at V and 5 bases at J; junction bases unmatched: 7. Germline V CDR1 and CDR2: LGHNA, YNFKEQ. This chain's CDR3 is CASSQDLLAQDEQYF. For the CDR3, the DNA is TGTGCCAGCAGCCAAGATCTACTAGCGCAAGACGAGCAGTACTTC.

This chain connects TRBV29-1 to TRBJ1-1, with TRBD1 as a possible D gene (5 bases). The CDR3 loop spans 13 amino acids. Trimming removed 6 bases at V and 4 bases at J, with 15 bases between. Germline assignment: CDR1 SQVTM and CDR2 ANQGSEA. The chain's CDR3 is CSVGTRDSTEAFF. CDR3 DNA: TGCAGCGTAGGTACCCGTGACAGCACTGAAGCTTTCTTT.